This TCR beta chain stems from a study of molecular identifiers for immune sequencing clone quantification. The overall study: Replicate RNA from around 20,000 or 100,000 naive CD8 T cells formed five aliquots; four were sequenced.

Sorting was used to obtain naive CD8 T cells (CD8+CD4-CCR7+CD45RA+). Previously described methods and listed TCR primers produced bulk TCR libraries. MiXCR, run by TCRdb on the PCR reads, gives a single entry per CDR3 protein. Of more than 550,000 distinct CDR3 sequences listed, about 25% were seen once; the top ten hold about 0.78%. General observations from the study: In naive cells, clones above 20 RNA copies held under 1% of molecules, whereas in effector cells they held over 98%.

To note about this clonotype: Its antigen is as yet unknown.

Germline values: CDR1 SGHAT, CDR2 FQNNGV. CDR3 length equals 14 residues. V was cut by 4 bases and J by 4 bases, with 12 bases left in between. This receptor was identified in a human donor in good health. Some libraries in this study had Jurkat cell RNA spiked in. Sequences were obtained from naive CD8+ T cells from blood, with Jurkat cell RNA spiked in. Regarding subset: FACS-sorted CD8+CD4-CCR7+CD45RA+ naive T cells. The chain is built from TRBV11-2 and TRBJ2-3, with D perhaps given as TRBD1 or TRBD2 (6 bases each). The CDR3 nucleotides are TGTGCCAGCAGCTGGGTAGGGGGGCCAGATACGCAGTATTTT. Its translation is CASSWVGGPDTQYF.